The T cell receptor beta chain described here comes from a study of CD4 and CD8 cells across lung adenocarcinoma regions. Worth noting for this clonotype: One end of the junction fails to match germline, which may point to a read error.

The CDR3 covers 15 residues. Germline V gene lookup returns CDR1 MNHNS and CDR2 SASEGT. Each CDR3 protein gets one entry after TCRdb re-called the PCR reads with MiXCR. The sample carries 20,000 to 30,000 distinct CDR3 sequences, around half recorded once. The patients had localized lung adenocarcinoma, a non-small cell subtype. The clonotype was recovered from a male donor with lung adenocarcinoma. The CD4 and CD8 labels of this study may be unreliable. The sequencing sample was made of CD8+ T cells from the center of a lung tumor. The chain is built from TRBV6-1 and TRBJ2-5; D is possibly TRBD2 (6 bases). The CDR3 DNA follows: TGTGCCAGCAGTGACATCCGGGAGAAGCTAGATACCCAGTATTTC. This gives the protein CASSDIREKLDTQYF.